Below are 10 T cell receptor beta chains sequenced from a single sample in a study of neurological immune-mediated disorders. In TCRdb, the 5' RACE reads were re-called with MiXCR into one record per CDR3 protein. The sample holds some 37,000 distinct CDR3 sequences, 13% to 15% seen once. Sequencing used PBMCs. The receptors were gathered from a woman aged 45-65 years with HTLV-1-associated myelopathy (HAM/TSP).

This clonotype was counted ten times or more. The V call is TRBV4-3, the J call TRBJ2-7, with D perhaps TRBD1 or TRBD2 (5 bases each). Per the germline V gene, CDR1 is LGHNA and CDR2 is YSLEER. CDR3 length: 14 amino acids. V dropped 0 bases and J dropped 6 bases, with 12 bases sitting between them. The CDR3 sequence: CASSQDWKGSEQYF. As DNA, the CDR3 is TGCGCCAGCAGCCAAGATTGGAAGGGGAGCGAGCAGTACTTC.

This clonotype was recorded at least ten times. V is TRBV6-2 or TRBV6-3 and J is TRBJ1-5, with D possibly matching TRBD1 (5 bases). V dropped 7 bases and J dropped 6 bases, with 16 bases sitting between them. CDR1 and CDR2 from the germline V gene are MNHEY and SVGEGT. The CDR3 has 14 residues. The DNA for the CDR3 is TGTGCCAGCATGACGGGGGAGGAAGGTCAGCCCCAGCATTTT. Translated: CASMTGEEGQPQHF.

This clonotype appeared many times. The V and J genes are TRBV5-1 and TRBJ2-1; 13 bases are a match to TRBD2. This CDR3 has 16 residues. V dropped 4 bases and J dropped 5; count of bases not matched to a gene: 6. The germline gives CDR1 SGHRS, CDR2 YFSETQ. The CDR3 DNA sequence: TGCGCCAGCAGCGAGACTAGCGGGGGGACGGACAATGAGCAGTTCTTC. Protein product: CASSETSGGTDNEQFF.

V is TRBV15 and J is TRBJ1-6, with 11 nucleotides matching TRBD1. The CDR3 totals 15 residues. V dropped 5 bases and J dropped 10; count of bases not matched to a gene: 7. Germline V lookup: CDR1 LNHNV, CDR2 YYDKDF (reference sequence). CDR3 in amino acids: CATSYGTGGGSPLHF. The CDR3 coding sequence is TGTGCCACCAGCTACGGGACAGGGGGAGGGTCACCCCTCCACTTT.

This clonotype has at least ten counts. The V gene is TRBV5-1, the J gene TRBJ1-1, with D tentatively TRBD1 (5 bases). This CDR3 contains 16 residues. Looked up from germline, CDR1 is SGHRS and CDR2 is YFSETQ. Trimming removed 0 bases from V and 1 base from J, with 13 bases in between. The DNA of the CDR3 is TGCGCCAGCAGCTTGGTGGCAGGGTTGGGGAACACTGAAGCTTTCTTT. It encodes CASSLVAGLGNTEAFF.

The table lists this clonotype with many counts. Sequence at one end of the junction differs from germline and may be a read error. The chain uses TRBV12-3 or TRBV12-4 and TRBJ1-3; D ambiguous. This CDR3 contains 14 residues. The CDR3 bases are TGTGCCAGCAGTATGACTGGAGTAGGGAACACCACATATTTT. This encodes CASSMTGVGNTTYF.

This clonotype was detected only once. This sequence joins TRBV5-5 and TRBJ2-1, with 7 bases that match TRBD1. Germline V gene sequence: CDR1 SGHKS, CDR2 YYEKEE (reference sequence). J gave up 6 bases and V 7 bases, and 10 bases lay outside the gene matches. The CDR3 consists of 14 residues. CDR3 in DNA: TGTGCCAGCGCCCTGAGGACAGGAGCCAATGAGCAGTTCTTC. Protein sequence: CASALRTGANEQFF. Full variable domain (remainder filled in from reference TRBV5-5 and TRBJ2-1): DAGVTQSPTHLIKTRGQQVTLRCSPISGHKSVSWYQQVLGQGPQFIFQYYEKEERGRGNFPDRFSARQFPNYSSELNVNALLLGDSALYLCASALRTGANEQFFGPGTRLTVL.

The V call is TRBV5-1, the J call TRBJ2-1, with TRBD1 matching 10 bases. The CDR3 length is 15 residues. After removal of 4 bases from V and 6 bases from J, the junction contained 7 bases not matched to a gene. Germline V gene lookup returns CDR1 SGHRS and CDR2 YFSETQ. This chain's CDR3 is CASSLGTGVFNEQFF. CDR3 in DNA: TGCGCCAGCAGCCTCGGGACAGGGGTCTTCAATGAGCAGTTCTTC.

This clonotype was found many times. CDR3 bases: TGTGCCAGCAGCTCGGGACAAAAGGGCATTCTCCACTTT. It encodes CASSSGQKGILHF. This chain connects TRBV7-8 to TRBJ1-6, with D perhaps TRBD1 (6 bases). The CDR3 runs to 13 residues. V was shortened by 4 bases and J by 16 bases, with 17 bases between the two germline ends. Germline CDR1 is SGHVS and CDR2 is FQNEAQ.

This clonotype appeared many times. J is TRBJ2-1 and V is TRBV27; 7 bases are a match to TRBD2. The CDR3 is made up of 14 amino acids. The V and J ends lost 3 bases and 2 bases, in that order; junction bases with no gene match: 1. CDR1 is MNHEY and CDR2 is SMNVEV in the germline V gene (reference sequence). The CDR3 DNA follows: TGTGCCAGCAGTTTTGGGGGGGCCTACAATGAGCAGTTCTTC. Protein: CASSFGGAYNEQFF.